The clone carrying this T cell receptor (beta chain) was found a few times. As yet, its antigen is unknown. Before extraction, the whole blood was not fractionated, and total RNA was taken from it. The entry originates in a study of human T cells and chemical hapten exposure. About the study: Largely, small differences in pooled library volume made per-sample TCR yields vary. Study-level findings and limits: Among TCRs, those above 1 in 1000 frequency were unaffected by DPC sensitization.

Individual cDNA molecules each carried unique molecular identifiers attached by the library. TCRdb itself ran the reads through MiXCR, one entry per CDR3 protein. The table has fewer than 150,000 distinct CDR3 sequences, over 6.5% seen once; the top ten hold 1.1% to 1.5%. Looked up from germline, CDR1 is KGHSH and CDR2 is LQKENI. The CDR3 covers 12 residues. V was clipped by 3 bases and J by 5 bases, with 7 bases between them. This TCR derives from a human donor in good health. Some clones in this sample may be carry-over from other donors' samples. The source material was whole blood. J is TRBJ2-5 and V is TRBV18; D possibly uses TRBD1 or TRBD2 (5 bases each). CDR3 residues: CASSPGEETQYF. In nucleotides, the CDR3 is TGTGCCAGCTCACCGGGGGAGGAGACCCAGTACTTC.